Following are 19 T cell receptor beta chains from one sample sequenced in a study of control samples from healthy donors and cancer patients (TCRdb year 2020). Library creation used the immunoSEQ multiplex PCR assay. In TCRdb, the immuneACCESS table is reduced to in-frame sequences with V and J assigned. These tables do not hold every clone; where another copy was compared, an unresolved V gene accounts for under half, and the others remain unexplained. This sample gives 110,000 to 150,000 clones in total; 94% of them show up just once. The ten biggest clones cover over 10% of the sample. Sequenced: blood. Receptors originate from a man aged 35-49 years in good health.

The rearrangement links TRBV4-1 to TRBJ2-2; 7 nucleotides line up with TRBD2. Germline CDR1 and CDR2: MGHRA and YSYEKL. The CDR3 is 17 residues long. Germline trimming cut 2 bases from V and 0 bases from J; bases unmatched to any gene: 6. For the CDR3, the DNA is TGCGCCAGCAGCCAAAGATTACGGGAGGCGAACACCGGGGAGCTGTTTTTT. Its protein is CASSQRLREANTGELFF.

This clone was seen repeatedly, ten times or more. The chain has TRBV4-1 and TRBJ1-5, with D unresolved. The V end lost 3 bases, the J end lost 7 bases, and 10 bases lay between the germline ends. Germline-derived CDR1 and CDR2 are MGHRA and YSYEKL. The CDR3 totals 13 residues. CDR3 DNA: TGCGCCAGCAGCCAGGACCAGATGCAGCCCCAGCATTTT. It is translated as CASSQDQMQPQHF.

The count of this clone is one. The chain is built from TRBV28 and TRBJ2-2; no firm D call. Germline V gene lookup returns CDR1 MDHEN and CDR2 SYDVKM. V lost 2 bases, J lost 7 bases, and 11 bases lay in between. The CDR3 spans 14 residues. The CDR3 spells CASSLILGGGELFF. CDR3 in DNA: TGTGCCAGCAGTTTAATACTGGGCGGCGGGGAGCTGTTTTTT.

The chain links TRBV7-6 to TRBJ1-3; D remains ambiguous. V lost 5 bases and J 3 bases, leaving 8 bases between the germline ends. Per germline, CDR1 SGHVS and CDR2 FNYEAQ. The CDR3 contains 13 residues. CDR3 sequence: CASSLPGGNTIYF. The CDR3 DNA reads TGTGCCAGCAGCCTACCGGGTGGAAACACCATATATTTT. Combining the CDR3 with reference TRBV7-6 and TRBJ1-3 gives the whole variable domain GAGVSQSPRYKVTKRGQDVALRCDPISGHVSLYWYRQALGQGPEFLTYFNYEAQQDKSGLPNDRFSAERPEGSISTLTIQRTEQRDSAMYRCASSLPGGNTIYFGEGSWLTVV.

The count of this clone is one. The rearrangement links TRBV6-1 to TRBJ1-2; D is possibly TRBD1 (5 bases). V was clipped by 1 base and J by 8 bases, with 11 bases between them. Germline assignment: CDR1 MNHNS and CDR2 SASEGT. This CDR3 region has 13 residues. The CDR3 loop reads CASSEVGLSGYTF. DNA for the CDR3: TGTGCCAGCAGTGAAGTGGGGCTTTCGGGCTACACCTTC.

This chain joins TRBV5-5 and TRBJ2-2; D call uncertain. The CDR3 has 17 residues. Per the germline V gene, CDR1 is SGHKS and CDR2 is YYEKEE (reference sequence). Trimming removed 0 bases from V and 4 bases from J, with 16 bases in between. The CDR3 is CASSLGPDGTTTGELFF. CDR3 DNA: TGTGCCAGCAGCTTGGGACCAGATGGTACGACCACCGGGGAGCTGTTTTTT.

The V and J genes are TRBV28 and TRBJ1-2; D is unresolved. This CDR3 contains 13 residues. CDR1 is MDHEN and CDR2 is SYDVKM in the germline V gene. The V gene lost 4 bases and the J gene lost 4 bases, with 10 bases spanning the gap. CDR3 nucleotides: TGTGCCAGCAGTTGGGATAACTTCTATGGCTACACCTTC. Its protein product is CASSWDNFYGYTF.

The chain couples TRBV28 to TRBJ1-5; D gene ambiguous. Germline V gene data show CDR1 as MDHEN and CDR2 as SYDVKM. The V end was cut by 6 bases, the J end by 3 bases, with 6 bases between. CDR3 length: 12 amino acids. CDR3: CASSQDNQPQHF. The CDR3 region has the DNA TGTGCCAGCAGCCAGGACAATCAGCCCCAGCATTTT.

The rearrangement joins TRBV4-1 to TRBJ2-3, with D hard to call. This CDR3 has 17 amino acids. Germline V gene lookup returns CDR1 MGHRA and CDR2 YSYEKL. V was clipped by 2 bases and J by 4 bases, with 19 bases between them. CDR3 DNA sequence: TGCGCCAGCAGCCAATTTCCCCCGGCGGCGGACGCAGATACGCAGTATTTT. Translation gives CASSQFPPAADADTQYF.

The sample holds a few counts of this clone. This chain joins TRBV4-2 and TRBJ1-2; D is undetermined. The CDR3 covers 14 residues. The V end was cut by 4 bases, the J end by 2 bases, with 11 bases between. The germline V gene has CDR1 LGHNA and CDR2 YNFKEQ. The CDR3 spells CASSPLEGNYGYTF. CDR3 sequence (DNA): TGTGCCAGCAGCCCCCTGGAGGGCAACTATGGCTACACCTTC.

The rearrangement joins TRBV5-1 to TRBJ2-5; D might be TRBD1 (6 bases). In germline, CDR1 is SGHRS, CDR2 YFSETQ. V lost 0 bases to trimming and J lost 5 bases, with 11 bases between them. There are 14 residues in the CDR3. The DNA of the CDR3 is TGCGCCAGCAGCTTGGTATGGGGGCCGGAGACCCAGTACTTC. Translated: CASSLVWGPETQYF.

The DNA for the CDR3 is TGCGCCAGCAGAGACCATTTGACAGGAGTCCACAATGAGCAGTTCTTC. This sequence encodes CASRDHLTGVHNEQFF. This rearrangement joins TRBV10-2 to TRBJ2-1; weak D call: TRBD1 (6 bases). Germline V gene data show CDR1 as WSHSY and CDR2 as SAAADI. With 6 bases removed from V and 5 bases from J, the gap between germline ends came to 20 bases. This CDR3 is 16 amino acids long.

The chain is built from TRBV10-1 and TRBJ1-2, with 8 nucleotides matching TRBD1. The CDR3 runs to 17 residues. The germline gives CDR1 WNHNN, CDR2 SYGVQD (reference sequence). V gave up 3 bases and J gave up 1 base; unmatched junction bases: 10. The CDR3 spells CASSDARDRRINYGYTF. CDR3 coding DNA: TGCGCCAGCAGTGACGCCCGGGACAGGAGGATTAACTATGGCTACACCTTC.

This sequence joins TRBV20-1 and TRBJ2-1; D tentatively fits TRBD1 or TRBD2 (5 bases each). CDR3 size: 14 residues. Germline assignment: CDR1 DFQATT and CDR2 SNEGSKA (reference sequence). Trimming took 3 bases from V and 4 from J, leaving 13 bases between them. This CDR3 is CSASYGTGYNEQFF. The CDR3 DNA follows: TGCAGTGCTAGTTACGGGACGGGATACAATGAGCAGTTCTTC.

V gene TRBV6-4 combines with J gene TRBJ1-2; D gene unclear. Trimming shortened V by 2 bases and J by 3 bases, and 13 bases separated the two germline ends. Germline CDR1 and CDR2: MRHNA and SNTAGT. This CDR3 has 15 amino acids. The CDR3, as DNA: TGTGCCAGCAGTGACGGGGATGGCCCCGACTATGGCTACACCTTC. Residues: CASSDGDGPDYGYTF.

The J gene is TRBJ1-2, the V gene TRBV30; TRBD1 matches 7 bases. Germline V gives CDR1 GTSNPN, CDR2 SVGIG (reference sequence). The CDR3 has 13 amino acids. V shed 8 bases and J 2 bases; nucleotides not matched to a gene: 8. The CDR3: CAAYRGINYGYTF. Written as DNA, the CDR3 is TGTGCCGCCTACAGGGGTATAAACTATGGCTACACCTTC.

The chain is built from TRBV19 and TRBJ1-5, with 8 nucleotides matching TRBD1. The CDR3 spans 14 residues. Looked up from germline, CDR1 is LNHDA and CDR2 is SQIVND (reference sequence). J gave up 6 bases and V 3 bases, and 4 bases lay outside the gene matches. This CDR3 reads CASSIGQGPQPQHF. In DNA, the CDR3 is TGTGCCAGTAGTATCGGACAGGGACCTCAGCCCCAGCATTTT.

This clone was recorded once. The chain employs TRBV5-6 and TRBJ1-5, with D hard to call. The length of the CDR3 is 14 residues. V dropped 0 bases and J dropped 4 bases, with 8 bases sitting between them. Germline values: CDR1 SGHDT, CDR2 YYEEEE. The CDR3 DNA reads as TGTGCCAGCAGCTTGGCCGTTACGAATCAGCCCCAGCATTTT. Its translation: CASSLAVTNQPQHF. Filled out from reference TRBV5-6 and TRBJ1-5, the complete variable domain reads DAGVTQSPTHLIKTRGQQVTLRCSPKSGHDTVSWYQQALGQGPQFIFQYYEEEERQRGNFPDRFSGHQFPNYSSELNVNALLLGDSALYLCASSLAVTNQPQHFGDGTRLSIL.

The chain combines TRBV6-5 with TRBJ2-1, with D uncertain. Germline lookup yields CDR1 MNHEY and CDR2 SVGAGI. The germline V and J ends were trimmed by 2 bases and 6 bases, with 2 bases remaining between them. This CDR3 contains 11 residues. Here the CDR3 reads CASSYTNEQFF. DNA of the CDR3: TGTGCCAGCAGTTACACCAATGAGCAGTTCTTC.